The rows below give T cell receptor beta chains drawn from one sample of a study of cytomegalovirus exposure and HLA in healthy donors. Measured with immunoSEQ multiplex PCR; TCRdb has only the in-frame clones, and not every one. Of approximately 190,000 clones in the sample, roughly four fifths are singletons; the top ten hold around 3.5%. The specimen was PBMCs. These receptors came from a man aged 40-50 years in good health and CMV-seropositive. The CDR3 runs from the conserved cysteine through the conserved F or W. Each record gives: clone size, V gene, J gene, D gene, CDR3 DNA, CDR3 protein. The D gene is left open where the match is weak. Clone sizes are given selectively: once, few, many, or a class where the clone is expanded.

NA	TRBV6-5	TRBJ2-3	NA	TGTGCCAGCTCTAGAGGGTTTGTAGATACGCAGTATTTT	CASSRGFVDTQYF
once	TRBV11-2	TRBJ1-4	NA	TGTGCCAGCAGCCCAACGAAGGACAGTGCAACTAATGAAAAACTGTTTTTT	CASSPTKDSATNEKLFF
few	TRBV5-1	TRBJ2-7	NA	TGCGCCAGCAGCTTGGGGCAGGGAGGCTACGAGCAGTACTTC	CASSLGQGGYEQYF
NA	TRBV7-8	TRBJ2-7	NA	TGTGCCAGCAGCCCCCCAAACTCCTACGAGCAGTACTTC	CASSPPNSYEQYF
NA	TRBV19	TRBJ2-7	TRBD1	TGTGCCAGTGCTGGACAGGCGGTCGGCGAGCAGTACTTC	CASAGQAVGEQYF
once	TRBV9	TRBJ2-7	NA	TGTGCCAGCAGCGTAGGGGCGGGGACAGCAGATCCCTACGAGCAGTACTTC	CASSVGAGTADPYEQYF
NA	TRBV19	TRBJ1-5	NA	TGTGCCAGTACACCCCCTGGGACTTATCAGCCCCAGCATTTT	CASTPPGTYQPQHF
NA	TRBV5-1	TRBJ2-3	NA	TGCGCCAGCAGCGCAGGGATCACAGATACGCAGTATTTT	CASSAGITDTQYF
NA	TRBV12-5	TRBJ2-2	TRBD1	TGTGCTAGTGAACAACCGGGACAGGTCAACACCGGGGAGCTGTTTTTT	CASEQPGQVNTGELFF
few	TRBV5-4	TRBJ2-3	NA	TGTGCCAGCAGCCAGGGACACCTCACAGATACGCAGTATTTT	CASSQGHLTDTQYF
NA	TRBV10-3	TRBJ2-7	TRBD2	TGTGCCATCAGTGTAGGGACTAGCGGGAGGATTCCCAACGAGCAGTACTTC	CAISVGTSGRIPNEQYF
once	TRBV6-5	TRBJ2-7	NA	TGTGCCAGCAGTTACTCGATTAAAGCGAACGAGCAGTACTTC	CASSYSIKANEQYF
NA	TRBV21-1	TRBJ2-2	NA	TGTGCCAGCAGCAAAGGGGCAGCTACCACCGGGGAGCTGTTTTTT	CASSKGAATTGELFF
NA	TRBV4-2	TRBJ1-1	NA	TGTGCCAGCAGCCAAGATGGTCGTCCTCGGGGGGCTTTCTTT	CASSQDGRPRGAFF
NA	TRBV28	TRBJ2-3	NA	TGTGCCAGCAGTTTAGACCAAGGGTTGGAGGACACAGATACGCAGTATTTT	CASSLDQGLEDTDTQYF
few	TRBV7-2	TRBJ2-7	TRBD2	TGTGCCAGCAGCCCCCACGCCGGGACTAGCTACGAGCAGTACTTC	CASSPHAGTSYEQYF
NA	TRBV6-1	TRBJ1-3	NA	TGTGCCAGCACGCGGGGATCGGACACCATATATTTT	CASTRGSDTIYF
NA	TRBV6-5	TRBJ1-2	TRBD1	TGTGCCAGCACGTCGCCGGGACAGGGGAGCTATGGCTACACCTTC	CASTSPGQGSYGYTF
once	TRBV27	TRBJ1-5	NA	TGTGCCAGCAGGCAGGGTGGGAATCAGCCCCAGCATTTT	CASRQGGNQPQHF
once	TRBV13	TRBJ2-5	TRBD1	TGTGCCAGCAGCTCTGTCCCGGGACAGGTCTATCATCAAGAGACCCAGTACTTC	CASSSVPGQVYHQETQYF
NA	TRBV19	TRBJ1-2	TRBD1	TGTGCCAGTAGTAGGGACAGGGCGGACTATGGCTACACCTTC	CASSRDRADYGYTF
NA	TRBV9	TRBJ2-2	TRBD1	TGTGCCAGCAGCCCCCAGGGACAGCTGACCGGGGAGCTGTTTTTT	CASSPQGQLTGELFF
NA	TRBV18	TRBJ2-7	TRBD1	TGTGCCAGCTCACCACAGACAGGGGCTAACTCCTACGAGCAGTACTTC	CASSPQTGANSYEQYF
NA	TRBV11-3	TRBJ2-3	NA	TGTGCCAGCAGCTCGGGTCGGGACTTATACACAGATACGCAGTATTTT	CASSSGRDLYTDTQYF
NA	TRBV9	TRBJ2-2	TRBD1	TGTGCCAGCAGCGTAGCTACAGGGGGCACCGGGGAGCTGTTTTTT	CASSVATGGTGELFF
NA	TRBV5-1	TRBJ1-4	NA	TGCGCCAGCAGCTCCATAGGTGCGGCTAATGAAAAACTGTTTTTT	CASSSIGAANEKLFF
few	TRBV29-1	TRBJ1-3	NA	TGCAGCGTTGATCCGGGGGACGGAAACACCATATATTTT	CSVDPGDGNTIYF
NA	TRBV2	TRBJ2-7	NA	TGTGCCAGCAGGGGGGCTTTACATCTGGGCGAGCAGTACTTC	CASRGALHLGEQYF
NA	TRBV7-2	TRBJ2-5	TRBD2	TGTGCCAGCAGCTTACGGACTAGCGGGGGTTACGAGACCCAGTACTTC	CASSLRTSGGYETQYF
few	TRBV2	TRBJ2-5	TRBD2	TGTGCCAGCACGGGAGAGCTTGGACTAGCGGGCGCACTACGGCACCAAGAGACCCAGTACTTC	CASTGELGLAGALRHQETQYF
few	TRBV7-9	TRBJ2-5	TRBD1	TGTGCCAGCAGCTTAGGGACAGGGACATTTCAAGAGACCCAGTACTTC	CASSLGTGTFQETQYF
few	TRBV18	TRBJ2-1	TRBD2	TGTGCCAGCTCAGGCGGACTAGAGGGTGAGCAGTTCTTC	CASSGGLEGEQFF
NA	TRBV4-2	TRBJ2-1	NA	TGTGCCAGCAGCCAAGGTCGAAAAGCGACGCAGTTCTTC	CASSQGRKATQFF
few	TRBV6-5	TRBJ1-1	TRBD1	TGTGCCAGCAGTTATTCAGGGGGCAGAGCTTTCTTT	CASSYSGGRAFF
NA	TRBV25-1	TRBJ1-3	NA	TGTGCCAGCAGTGAAGGGGCATACTCTGGAAACACCATATATTTT	CASSEGAYSGNTIYF
NA	TRBV7-8	TRBJ1-2	TRBD1	TGTGCCAGCACTGAGACAGGGTATGGCTACACCTTC	CASTETGYGYTF
NA	TRBV2	TRBJ2-3	TRBD2	TGTGCCAGCAGTGAAGGCGGGAGGGGCATCGATACGCAGTATTTT	CASSEGGRGIDTQYF
NA	TRBV11-2	TRBJ2-7	TRBD2	TGTGCCAGCAGCTTAGATCGGACTAGCGTAGCCTACGGGCAGTACTTC	CASSLDRTSVAYGQYF
NA	TRBV25-1	TRBJ1-3	NA	TGTGCCCTACAGAACACCATATATTTT	CALQNTIYF
NA	TRBV19	TRBJ2-5	TRBD2	TGTGCCAGTAGTATAGGTGGAGCGGGAGGTGGTGAGACTCAGTACTTC	CASSIGGAGGGETQYF
NA	TRBV6-5	TRBJ1-1	NA	TGTGCCAGCAGTTACCAGAACACTGAAGCTTTCTTT	CASSYQNTEAFF
NA	TRBV5-1	TRBJ2-1	TRBD1	TGCGCCAGCAGCACGCAGGACAGGGGATACAATGAGCAGTTCTTC	CASSTQDRGYNEQFF
NA	TRBV7-9	TRBJ2-5	TRBD2	TGTGCCAGCAGCTTGACACTAGCGGGAGAGGATGAGACCCAGTACTTC	CASSLTLAGEDETQYF